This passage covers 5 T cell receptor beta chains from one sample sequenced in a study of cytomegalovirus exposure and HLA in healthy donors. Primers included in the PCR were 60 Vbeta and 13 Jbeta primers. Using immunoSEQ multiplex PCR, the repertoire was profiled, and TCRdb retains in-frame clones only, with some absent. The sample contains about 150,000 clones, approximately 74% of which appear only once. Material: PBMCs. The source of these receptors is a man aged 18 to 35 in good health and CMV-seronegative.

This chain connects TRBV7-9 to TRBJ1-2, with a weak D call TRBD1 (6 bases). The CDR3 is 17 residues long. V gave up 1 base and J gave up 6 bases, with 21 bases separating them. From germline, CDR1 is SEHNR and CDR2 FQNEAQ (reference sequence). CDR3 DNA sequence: TGTGCCAGCAGCTTAGATTGGGGGGGCACAAGAGAGAATGGCTACACCTTC. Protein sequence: CASSLDWGGTRENGYTF.

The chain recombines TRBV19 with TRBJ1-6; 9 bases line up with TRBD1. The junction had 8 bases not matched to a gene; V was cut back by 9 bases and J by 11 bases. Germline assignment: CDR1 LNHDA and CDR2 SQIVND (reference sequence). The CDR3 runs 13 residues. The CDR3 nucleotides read TGTGCCAGCCTGGGACAGGGCTCGACACCCCTCCACTTT. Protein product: CASLGQGSTPLHF.

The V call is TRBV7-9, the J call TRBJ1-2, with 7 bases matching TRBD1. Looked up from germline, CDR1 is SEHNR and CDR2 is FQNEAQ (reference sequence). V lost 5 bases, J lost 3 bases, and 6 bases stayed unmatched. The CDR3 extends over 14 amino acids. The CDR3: CASSLHRGDYGYTF. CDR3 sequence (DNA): TGTGCCAGCAGCCTTCACAGGGGTGACTATGGCTACACCTTC. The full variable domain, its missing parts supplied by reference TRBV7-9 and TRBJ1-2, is DTGVSQNPRHKITKRGQNVTFRCDPISEHNRLYWYRQTLGQGPEFLTYFQNEAQLEKSRLLSDRFSAERPKGSFSTLEIQRTEQGDSAMYLCASSLHRGDYGYTFGSGTRLTVV.

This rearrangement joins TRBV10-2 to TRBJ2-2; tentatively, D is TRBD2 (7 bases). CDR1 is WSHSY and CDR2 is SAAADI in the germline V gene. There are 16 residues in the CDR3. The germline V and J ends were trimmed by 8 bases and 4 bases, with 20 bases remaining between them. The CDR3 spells CASQKGRRGLTGELFF. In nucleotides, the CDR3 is TGCGCCAGCCAAAAGGGGAGGCGGGGGCTCACCGGGGAGCTGTTTTTT.

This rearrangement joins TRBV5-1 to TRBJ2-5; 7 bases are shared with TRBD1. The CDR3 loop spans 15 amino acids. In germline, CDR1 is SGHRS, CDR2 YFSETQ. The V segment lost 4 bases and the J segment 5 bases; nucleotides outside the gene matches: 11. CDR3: CASSQPTGNTETQYF. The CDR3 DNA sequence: TGCGCCAGCAGCCAACCGACAGGGAATACGGAGACCCAGTACTTC.